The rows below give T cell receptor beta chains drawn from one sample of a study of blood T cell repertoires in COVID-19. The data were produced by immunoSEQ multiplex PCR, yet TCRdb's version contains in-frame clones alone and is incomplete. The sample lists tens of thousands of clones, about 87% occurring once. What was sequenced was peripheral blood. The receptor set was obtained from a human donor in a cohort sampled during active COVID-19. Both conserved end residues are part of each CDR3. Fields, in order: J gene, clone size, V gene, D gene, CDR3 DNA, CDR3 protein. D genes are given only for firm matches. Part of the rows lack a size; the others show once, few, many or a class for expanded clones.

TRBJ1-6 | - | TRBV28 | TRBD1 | TGTGCCAGCAGTCGGACAGGATGGAAGAATAATTCACCCCTCCACTTT | CASSRTGWKNNSPLHF
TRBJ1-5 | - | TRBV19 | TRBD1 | TGTGCCAGTTCCCGAGAAGGGGGCTATAGCAATCAGCCCCAGCATTTT | CASSREGGYSNQPQHF
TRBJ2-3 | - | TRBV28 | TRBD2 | TGTGCCAGCAGTATGGGACTAGCGGGGAAGAATACGCAGTATTTT | CASSMGLAGKNTQYF
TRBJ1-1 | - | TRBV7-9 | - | TGTGCCTGCACGGGGGGGGAGGCCACTGAAGCTTTCTTT | CACTGGEATEAFF
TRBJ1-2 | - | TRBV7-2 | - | TGTGCCAGCAGCTTAGGTGTGAGTAGGGAGAATGGCTACACCTTC | CASSLGVSRENGYTF
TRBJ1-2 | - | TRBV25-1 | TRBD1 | TGTGCCAGCAGTGAAGGGAACAGGGGTTTAACGGGCTACACCTTC | CASSEGNRGLTGYTF
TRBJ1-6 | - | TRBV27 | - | TGTGCCAGCAGCCTCCAGTCTGGTCCACCCCTCCACTTT | CASSLQSGPPLHF
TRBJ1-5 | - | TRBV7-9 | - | TGTGCCAGCAGCTTAGTAGGGGAGGGCCAGCCCCAGCATTTT | CASSLVGEGQPQHF
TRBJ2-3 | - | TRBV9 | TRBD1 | TGTGCCAGCAGCGACGGGACAGTTAACACAGATACGCAGTATTTT | CASSDGTVNTDTQYF
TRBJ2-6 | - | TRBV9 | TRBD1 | TGTGCCAGCAGCCGGGGACAGGGATCCTCTAGCTCTGGGGCCAACGTCCTGACTTTC | CASSRGQGSSSSGANVLTF
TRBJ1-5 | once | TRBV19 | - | TGTGCCAGTAGTATCGGTAGTGGCAATCAGCCCCAGCATTTT | CASSIGSGNQPQHF
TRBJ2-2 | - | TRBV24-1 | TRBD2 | TGTGCCACCAGCTCATCAGGGACTAGCGGTAACACCGGGGAGCTGTTTTTT | CATSSSGTSGNTGELFF
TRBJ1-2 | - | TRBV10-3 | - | TGTGCCATCAGTGAGTCGATTTTAGCGGGACGTGGCTACACCTTC | CAISESILAGRGYTF
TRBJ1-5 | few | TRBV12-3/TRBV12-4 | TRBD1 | TGTGCCAGCAGTGGACAGGGAGGTCAGCCCCAGCATTTT | CASSGQGGQPQHF
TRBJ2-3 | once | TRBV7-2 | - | TGTGCCAGCAGCACCGGACTTATTTACGCAGATACGCAGTATTTT | CASSTGLIYADTQYF
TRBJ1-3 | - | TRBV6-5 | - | TGTGCCAGCAGTTATAGTACTGGGCCCCCTGGAAACACCATATATTTT | CASSYSTGPPGNTIYF
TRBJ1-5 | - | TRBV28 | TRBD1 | TGTGCCAGCAGTTCCGTGGGACAGCTTCTAAGTAATCAGCCCCAGCATTTT | CASSSVGQLLSNQPQHF
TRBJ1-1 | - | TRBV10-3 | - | TGTGCCATCACCCGGGACGGCGGGGGGTACACTGAAGCTTTCTTT | CAITRDGGGYTEAFF
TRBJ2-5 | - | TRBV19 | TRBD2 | TGTGCCAGTACCCCGACTAGCGGGAGTACAGAGACCCAGTACTTC | CASTPTSGSTETQYF
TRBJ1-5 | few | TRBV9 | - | TGTGCCAGCAGCGTAGTTCACAGGAATAGCAATCAGCCCCAGCATTTT | CASSVVHRNSNQPQHF
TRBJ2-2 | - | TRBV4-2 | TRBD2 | TGTGCCAGCAGCCAAACCTGGACTAGCGGGGGGGCCGGGGAGCTGTTTTTT | CASSQTWTSGGAGELFF
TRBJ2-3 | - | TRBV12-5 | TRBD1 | TGTGCTAGTGGTTTGGTACTGGGGCAGGGGACAGGGGGCGCAGGAACCACAGATACGCAGTATTTT | CASGLVLGQGTGGAGTTDTQYF
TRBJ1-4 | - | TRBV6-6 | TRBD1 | TGTGCCAGCATCCCGGGACAGGGGGTGGAAAAACTGTTTTTT | CASIPGQGVEKLFF
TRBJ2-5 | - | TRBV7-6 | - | TGTGCCAGCAGCGCGGAGACCCAGTACTTC | CASSAETQYF
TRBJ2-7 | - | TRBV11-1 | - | TGTGCCAGCAGCTTAGCCCAACAGCCAGCCTACGAGCAGTACTTC | CASSLAQQPAYEQYF
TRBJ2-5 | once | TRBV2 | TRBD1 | TGTGCCAGCAAAGGGGGCGAAATCGAGACCCAGTACTTC | CASKGGEIETQYF
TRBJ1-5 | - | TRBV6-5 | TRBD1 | TGTGCCAGCAGACAGGGGAATCAGCCCCAGCATTTT | CASRQGNQPQHF
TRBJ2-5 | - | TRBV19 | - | TGTGCCAGTAGGGCCCTGGGCGAGACCCAGTACTTC | CASRALGETQYF
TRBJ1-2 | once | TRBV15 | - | TGTGCCACCAGCAGAGATTCCCCAGGGCGGAATGGCTACACCTTC | CATSRDSPGRNGYTF
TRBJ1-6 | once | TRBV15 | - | TGTGCCACCAGCAAGGGCCGGGGAGTTTACTCACCCCTCCACTTT | CATSKGRGVYSPLHF
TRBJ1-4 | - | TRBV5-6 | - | TGTGCCAGCAGCTCTTACAGGGTCATGAGTGAAAAACTGTTTTTT | CASSSYRVMSEKLFF
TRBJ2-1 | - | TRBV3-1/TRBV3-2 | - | TGTGCCAGCAATGGAAGGGGCGCATCCTACAATGAGCAGTTCTTC | CASNGRGASYNEQFF
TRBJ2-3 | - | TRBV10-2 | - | TGCGCCAGCAGTGATTGGAGCAACACAGATACGCAGTATTTT | CASSDWSNTDTQYF
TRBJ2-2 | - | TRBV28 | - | TGTGCCAGCAGTTTGAGAACAGTTAACACCGGGGAGCTGTTTTTT | CASSLRTVNTGELFF
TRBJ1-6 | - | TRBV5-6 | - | TGTGCCAGCAGCTTGAACGGTTCACCCCTCCACTTT | CASSLNGSPLHF
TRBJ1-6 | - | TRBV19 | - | TGTGCCAGTAGACCGAACCTCCGGGTCGGCTATAATTCACCCCTCCACTTT | CASRPNLRVGYNSPLHF
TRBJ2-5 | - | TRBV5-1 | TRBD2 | TGCGCCAGCAGACAATATAGCGGGGTTGGTGAGGCCCAGTACTTC | CASRQYSGVGEAQYF
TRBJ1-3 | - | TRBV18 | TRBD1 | TGTGCCAGCTCACCAGGGACAGCGGAAAGAGGAAACACCATATATTTT | CASSPGTAERGNTIYF
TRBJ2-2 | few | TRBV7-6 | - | TGTGCCAGCAGCTCTATACCGACAGGAGCGAACACCGGGGAGCTGTTTTTT | CASSSIPTGANTGELFF
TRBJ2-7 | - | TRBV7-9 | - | TGTGCCAGCAGCCCGACAGGTGTGTGGGAGCAGTACTTC | CASSPTGVWEQYF
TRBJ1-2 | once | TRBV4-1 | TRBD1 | TGCGCCAGCAGTAAAGGGGGCGCGGTTGGCTACACCTTC | CASSKGGAVGYTF
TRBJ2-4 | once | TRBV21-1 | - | TGTGCCAGCAACGCAACAGGGGAAGCCAAAAACATTCAGTACTTC | CASNATGEAKNIQYF
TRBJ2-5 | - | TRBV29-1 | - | TGCAGCGTTGGGGGGGAGCAAGAGACCCAGTACTTC | CSVGGEQETQYF
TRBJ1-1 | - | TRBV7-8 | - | TGTGCCAGCAGCTCCCGTCCGACAGTGAACACTGAAGCTTTCTTT | CASSSRPTVNTEAFF
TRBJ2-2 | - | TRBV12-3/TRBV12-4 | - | TGTGCCAGCAGTTCACGAGGGACCGGGGAGCTGTTTTTT | CASSSRGTGELFF
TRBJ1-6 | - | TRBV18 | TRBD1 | TGTGCCAGCTCACCGGCGTCTGGACAGGGATACGGTTCACCCCTCCACTTT | CASSPASGQGYGSPLHF